This T cell receptor (beta chain) appears in the sequencing data of a study of cytomegalovirus exposure and HLA in healthy donors (dated by TCRdb to 2015 to 2018). About the full investigation: An earlier analysis of several hundred of the donors reported 276 Gb of sequence data and approximately 120 million unique TCR beta sequences obtained from approximately 180 million T cells. Approximately 330 gigabases of sequencing data and approximately 91 million unique TCR sequences made up an early release that covered approximately 650 HLA-typed donors. The study aimed to test whether cataloging public T cell receptors could reveal signatures of past pathogen exposure. The study combined high-throughput TCR immunosequencing, statistical association of individual TCRs with disease status, and machine learning to predict cytomegalovirus infection status. Class I and class II HLA loci were covered by the typing at four-digit resolution. To study patterns of TCR occurrence, a later analysis re-analyzed previously published TCR beta repertoires from 650 to 750 donors and added high-resolution HLA genotyping. A few DR-DQ haplotypes were handled as single units for association and clustering because linkage in the cohort was strong. Rather than drawing on any new phenotypic data, the later analysis identified candidate immune exposures from TCR beta sequences and the way those sequences occurred across donors. A later genetic analysis took genome-wide SNP genotypes for about 55% of the 666 donors and used that subset as a discovery cohort. Typing coverage varied by locus: about 620-630 donors for A, B, C, DRB1 and DQB1; roughly 560 for DQA1; more than 600 for DPA1; 450 to 480 for DPB1. The study profiled the T cell repertoires of fewer than 850 subjects by immunosequencing and related them to cytomegalovirus serostatus. To decide whether each TCR beta V gene segment behaved as functional or pseudogenic, an earlier analysis of fewer than 750 of the donors relied on high-throughput TCR beta sequencing. Among some 400 genotyped donors of the cohort, an average of around 220,000 unique TCR beta nucleotide sequences was sequenced per donor, of which 15% to 20% were non-productive. Donor age, sex, ethnicity and CMV serostatus were compiled together with the repertoire data. Every discovery cohort repertoire had been produced on one sequencing platform. Of the approximately 370 genotyped donors, 65% to 90% were placed in the genetic ancestry cluster associated with self-reported Caucasian donors. A separate validation cohort of about 110 different subjects was used in addition to the roughly 640-subject first cohort. Overall results and qualifications from the work: Because some donors lacked HLA typing at each locus, the association tests relied only on the typed subset. Sequencing depth was assumed to be roughly uniform across donors in the presence/absence analyses, though that assumption may not hold. A later analysis associated some 17,000 TCR beta sequences with specific HLA alleles at a false discovery rate of 0.05. This cohort had only TCR beta chains sequenced, and the lack of alpha or paired-chain data limited which features could be detected. For the cohort, immune exposure information was limited to CMV serostatus. An association between a missense DCLRE1C variant and V-gene and J-gene trimming of TCR beta chains was found in a later genetic analysis and replicated in an independent cohort. A few of the identified cytomegalovirus-associated TCR beta chains were confirmed in vitro to be specific for cytomegalovirus antigens. An earlier analysis of approximately 590 of the donors showed that most TCR beta V segments appeared in productive rearrangements either about 87% or about 30% of the time, which broadly matched IMGT annotations. When HLA alleles, especially DR and DQ, strongly co-occurred, TCR associations were difficult to assign to individual alleles. A further reported finding was that TCR beta sequences accurately predicted the HLA-A and HLA-B alleles for most subjects in the first cohort. Across donors, most TCR sequences were observed very rarely, whereas some public TCRs were present in many individuals. A total of roughly 160 TCR beta chains were listed by the study as associated with cytomegalovirus. In a later analysis, HLA-associated TCR beta chains showed more clonal expansion and lower generation probabilities than non-associated chains that were equally common. A cluster of highly shared sequence variants was judged likely to represent a technical artifact of the sequencing pipeline. According to a later analysis, most CMV-associated TCR beta chains appeared to be HLA-restricted, and the HLA associations seemed to be driven largely by CMV exposure. A later analysis found that TCR association rates varied across HLA loci, with DRB1 alleles showing the most associated TCRs and HLA-C alleles the fewest. Correlated functional status among segregating V segments might be attributable to linkage disequilibrium, but an unknown experimental factor could not be ruled out. The authors suggested that the approach could potentially be generalized to other disease states and immunological phenotypes. The earlier analysis of around 600 of the donors excluded over 15 rarely observed V segments, including chromosome 9 orphons, because counts were too low. Several of the top co-occurrence clusters appeared to be linked to parvovirus B19, influenza, CMV and Epstein-Barr virus, according to a later analysis. In both the original and validation cohorts, the classifier was reported to diagnose cytomegalovirus status with high specificity and sensitivity. According to a later genetic analysis, donors in an Asian-associated ancestry cluster had fewer N-insertions in productive TCRs than the approximately 690-donor mean.

This clone has a handful of counts. Its antigen is still unknown. Per-nucleotide qualities are absent, and no much larger clonotype sits a single base away. The library was made by the immunoSEQ multiplex PCR assay. The multiplex PCR relied on a mix of 60 forward primers for TCR Vbeta segments and 13 reverse primers for TCR Jbeta segments. Amplification of the CDR3 region of rearranged TCR beta genes was performed with a multiplex PCR assay on genomic DNA. On the Illumina HiSeq System, the amplified TCR beta libraries were sequenced as 87-base-pair reads. On the authors' methods: A later analysis counted some 80 million unique TCR beta chains across the 700 or so repertoires, and about 10 million of these chains were shared by at least two donors. A nearest-neighbor algorithm error-corrected the raw reads and collapsed the reads into unique sequences, merging closely related sequences to remove PCR and sequencing errors. To assign V, D and J gene segments, CDR3 sequences were aligned to IMGT reference sequences. For a sequence to be retained, a match of at least six nucleotides to both a V gene segment and a J gene segment was required. Rearrangements were called productive when the CDR3 lacked stop codons and stayed in frame with V and J; all others were non-productive. CDR3 was defined according to IMGT convention as the region running from the second conserved V-encoded cysteine to the conserved J-encoded phenylalanine. The earlier analysis of 587 of the donors excluded sequences that lacked an unambiguous match to a single V gene segment. An earlier analysis of 500 to 700 of the donors classified V segments as functional when productive rearrangements were above 56.7% and as segregating when the standard deviation between donors was above 5%. A statistical classification framework was built for diagnosing cytomegalovirus status from the catalog of TCR beta chain sequences. V and J gene assignment, in a later analysis, came from comparing TCR nucleotide sequences with IMGT/GENE-DB human TR gene sequences. In a later analysis, CDR3 sequences and most-parsimonious VDJ recombination scenarios were assigned using the TCRdist pipeline. In a later analysis, each TCR beta chain was defined by its CDR3 amino acid sequence together with its V-gene family, and reads lacking a unique V-gene family were excluded. To address suspected cross-contamination and a sequencing artifact, a later analysis removed approximately 600 highly shared, low-generation-probability nucleotide sequences. A later analysis calculated a clonal expansion index for each public chain from normalized within-repertoire ranks of inferred template counts. A later analysis computed generation probabilities with a VDJ recombination model fitted to out-of-frame rearrangements, and checked the results against IGoR. In a later analysis, hypergeometric tests were used to score TCR-TCR, TCR-HLA and TCR-CMV co-occurrence, with a repertoire-size bias correction applied to TCR pairs. A later analysis estimated false discovery rates by permuting HLA or CMV assignments 20 times. In a later analysis, co-occurring TCRs were grouped with DBSCAN, and TCRdist sequence similarity was added when clustering was performed within HLA-allele-positive subsets. For co-occurrence clustering, repertoires with fewer than 30,000 or more than 120,000 public chains were excluded, along with roughly 5 repertoires with anomalous nucleotide sharing. TCRdb stores this immuneACCESS table with in-frame sequences only. Part of the clones is absent; in the studies checked, under half of the shortfall reflects unresolved V genes, and no reason is known for the rest. For V, J and clone size, that table is used; D and trimming come from the DNA. Across this sample there are more than 75,000 clones, with 65% to 80% seen only once. The ten largest make up approximately 2.4% of the sample.

The cohort was made up of roughly 670 healthy bone marrow donors. At the time of sampling, all cohort members were nominally healthy, though unrecorded immune exposures were likely present. The donor was CMV seronegative and belonged to the group of 352 seronegative cohort members. Every donor gave a peripheral blood sample, and the peripheral blood mononuclear cells from that sample were used for TCR beta sequencing. Genomic DNA extraction from the blood cell samples was performed with the Qiagen DNeasy Blood Extraction Kit. The clonotype originates from a man between 25 and 39 years old in good health and CMV-seronegative. The specimen was PBMCs.

The nucleotides are TGTGCCAGCAGCCTCCTGACAGGGTACGAGCAGTACTTC. It translates as CASSLLTGYEQYF. The chain is made from TRBV7-9 and TRBJ2-7, and 7 junctional nucleotides match TRBD1. V loses 5 bases at its end and J loses 4 bases; junction bases beyond the gene matches: 5. The germline V gene (reference sequence) provides CDR1 SEHNR and CDR2 FQNEAQ. The CDR3 sequence holds 13 residues, the cysteine and phenylalanine included. Only the CDR3 region is kept as DNA, spanning 39 bases read in frame from base 1.